Listed below are T cell receptor beta chains from one sample, sequenced in a study of blood T cell repertoires in COVID-19. Profiling relied on immunoSEQ multiplex PCR, and the TCRdb table lists in-frame clones only, not all of them. The table has some 80,000 clones, roughly 82% seen once. Sequencing was carried out using peripheral blood. These receptors all come from a woman aged 80 or older with active or convalescent COVID-19. CDR3s include the opening cysteine and the closing phenylalanine or tryptophan. The D gene is left open where the match is weak. Only part of the rows carry a size: once, few, many, or a class if the clone is expanded.

v_gene	j_gene	d_gene	abundance	CDR3aa	CDR3nt
TRBV6-6	TRBJ2-2	-	-	CASSYGEANTGELFF	TGTGCCAGCAGTTACGGGGAGGCGAACACCGGGGAGCTGTTTTTT
TRBV27	TRBJ2-5	TRBD2	few	CASRIGGGAPETQYF	TGTGCCAGCAGGATCGGCGGGGGGGCCCCAGAGACCCAGTACTTC
TRBV19	TRBJ1-5	-	-	CASSMHIQQPQHF	TGTGCCAGTAGTATGCACATACAGCAGCCCCAGCATTTT
TRBV7-2	TRBJ2-7	TRBD1	once	CASRSPGGDEQYF	TGTGCCAGCAGGTCGCCAGGGGGAGACGAGCAGTACTTC
TRBV4-1	TRBJ2-5	-	-	CASSQGRGPQETQYF	TGCGCCAGCAGCCAAGGGCGGGGGCCCCAAGAGACCCAGTACTTC
TRBV5-1	TRBJ2-3	-	-	CASSPSPTRNTQYF	TGCGCCAGCAGCCCCAGCCCGACTAGAAATACGCAGTATTTT
TRBV4-3	TRBJ2-2	TRBD1	-	CASSQDQAGGNTGELFF	TGCGCCAGCAGCCAAGATCAGGCAGGGGGGAACACCGGGGAGCTGTTTTTT
TRBV19	TRBJ1-1	-	-	CASSIRGAPITEAFF	TGTGCCAGTAGTATCCGTGGAGCCCCGATAACTGAAGCTTTCTTT
TRBV27	TRBJ1-2	-	-	CASSPQGNYGYTF	TGTGCCAGCAGCCCCCAGGGTAACTATGGCTACACCTTC
TRBV3-1/TRBV3-2	TRBJ1-4	TRBD1	-	CASSRTGYNEKLFF	TGTGCCAGCAGCCGGACAGGGTACAATGAAAAACTGTTTTTT
TRBV6-5	TRBJ2-7	-	-	CASSSRIASYYEQYF	TGTGCCAGCAGTTCACGGATAGCGAGCTACTACGAGCAGTACTTC
TRBV10-3	TRBJ1-1	-	-	CAISEIRDQGSEAFF	TGTGCCATCAGTGAAATCCGGGACCAGGGGTCTGAAGCTTTCTTT
TRBV13	TRBJ2-6	-	-	CASGRLSSGANVLTF	TGTGCCAGCGGTAGACTGTCCTCTGGGGCCAACGTCCTGACTTTC
TRBV6-5	TRBJ2-7	TRBD2	-	CASSLGLADYEQYF	TGTGCCAGCAGCCTCGGGCTAGCGGATTACGAGCAGTACTTC
TRBV4-1	TRBJ2-7	TRBD1	-	CASSPGQGSYEQYF	TGCGCCAGCAGCCCGGGACAGGGCTCCTACGAGCAGTACTTC
TRBV9	TRBJ2-1	TRBD2	-	CASSVGAGGHYNEQFF	TGTGCCAGCAGCGTAGGGGCGGGGGGCCACTACAATGAGCAGTTCTTC
TRBV30	TRBJ2-1	-	-	CAWSPVYEQFF	TGTGCCTGGAGTCCGGTGTATGAGCAGTTCTTC
TRBV2	TRBJ2-1	TRBD2	-	CASSEGTSGGPEFF	TGTGCCAGCAGTGAGGGGACTAGCGGGGGGCCCGAGTTCTTC
TRBV30	TRBJ1-4	TRBD1	-	CAWSGGTVDEKLFF	TGTGCCTGGAGTGGGGGGACAGTGGATGAAAAACTGTTTTTT
TRBV9	TRBJ2-2	-	-	CASSVADSTGELFF	TGTGCCAGCAGCGTAGCCGACAGCACCGGGGAGCTGTTTTTT
TRBV9	TRBJ1-2	-	once	CASSPTGSYGYTF	TGTGCCAGCAGCCCCACCGGTAGCTATGGCTACACCTTC
TRBV27	TRBJ1-1	-	few	CASSFSDMSEAFF	TGTGCCAGCAGTTTTAGTGACATGTCTGAAGCTTTCTTT
TRBV11-2	TRBJ1-1	TRBD1	-	CASSLTGGTEAFF	TGTGCCAGCAGTTTAACAGGGGGCACTGAAGCTTTCTTT
TRBV9	TRBJ2-2	-	-	CATYSRKGAGELFF	TGTGCCACCTACAGTAGGAAAGGGGCCGGGGAGCTGTTTTTT
TRBV7-9	TRBJ2-5	-	-	CASSPGDYLGETQYF	TGTGCCAGCAGCCCAGGGGACTACCTAGGAGAGACCCAGTACTTC
TRBV5-1	TRBJ2-7	-	-	CASSFGLLGEEVDEQYF	TGCGCCAGCAGCTTCGGGTTGTTGGGGGAGGAGGTCGACGAGCAGTACTTC
TRBV30	TRBJ2-4	-	-	CAWSVLEPIQYF	TGTGCCTGGAGTGTTCTGGAGCCTATTCAGTACTTC
TRBV5-4	TRBJ2-1	TRBD2	-	CASSLKSLAANEQFF	TGTGCCAGCAGCTTGAAAAGCCTAGCGGCCAATGAGCAGTTCTTC
TRBV6-6	TRBJ2-7	-	-	CASSYSSLIFSHEQYF	TGTGCCAGCAGTTACTCCTCCCTTATCTTCTCCCACGAGCAGTACTTC
TRBV7-2	TRBJ2-1	TRBD2	-	CASSLGLRSGGAALEFF	TGTGCCAGCAGCTTAGGCTTAAGGAGCGGGGGGGCCGCGTTGGAGTTCTTC
TRBV6-6	TRBJ1-1	-	few	CASSGQMNTEAFF	TGTGCCAGCAGTGGACAGATGAACACTGAAGCTTTCTTT
TRBV6-2/TRBV6-3	TRBJ2-3	TRBD2	large	CASSSFGGAADTQYF	TGTGCCAGCAGTTCATTCGGGGGGGCAGCAGATACGCAGTATTTT
TRBV19	TRBJ2-3	TRBD1	-	CASTQGTGFSTDTQYF	TGTGCCAGTACCCAGGGGACAGGGTTTAGCACAGATACGCAGTATTTT
TRBV9	TRBJ1-2	TRBD1	-	CASSGTLDRGTSPYTPNYGYTF	TGTGCCAGCAGCGGAACCTTGGACAGGGGCACTAGCCCGTACACTCCTAACTATGGCTACACCTTC
TRBV10-2	TRBJ1-2	-	once	CASSESGNYGYTF	TGCGCCAGCAGTGAGTCCGGGAACTATGGCTACACCTTC
TRBV7-2	TRBJ2-5	-	-	CASSLFPAAQETQYF	TGTGCCAGCAGCTTATTTCCGGCGGCCCAAGAGACCCAGTACTTC
TRBV3-1/TRBV3-2	TRBJ2-5	TRBD2	-	CASSPLAGGWETQYF	TGTGCCAGCAGTCCACTAGCGGGGGGTTGGGAGACCCAGTACTTC
TRBV7-2	TRBJ2-7	-	-	CASRKTGPVGEQYF	TGTGCCAGCAGGAAAACAGGTCCGGTTGGCGAGCAGTACTTC
TRBV5-1	TRBJ1-4	-	-	CASSLAAQGSVDEKLFF	TGCGCCAGCAGCTTGGCAGCACAGGGTAGTGTTGATGAAAAACTGTTTTTT
TRBV4-1	TRBJ2-3	TRBD2	-	CASSQEGLAGSTDTQYF	TGCGCCAGCAGCCAAGAGGGACTAGCGGGAAGCACAGATACGCAGTATTTT
TRBV15	TRBJ2-1	-	-	CATSSLDEQFF	TGTGCCACCAGCAGCCTAGATGAGCAGTTCTTC
TRBV18	TRBJ2-7	-	-	CASSPRGEDEQYF	TGTGCCAGCTCCCCAAGAGGGGAGGACGAGCAGTACTTC
TRBV10-2	TRBJ1-4	-	few	CATNDRPVNEKLFF	TGCGCCACCAACGACAGGCCGGTTAATGAAAAACTGTTTTTT
TRBV12-3/TRBV12-4	TRBJ1-2	-	-	CASSLPRYYGYTF	TGTGCCAGCAGTCTACCAAGATACTATGGCTACACCTTC
TRBV12-5	TRBJ1-6	-	-	CASGLVLAAGYNSPLHF	TGTGCTAGTGGTTTGGTACTTGCGGCTGGGTATAATTCACCCCTCCACTTT
TRBV7-2	TRBJ2-3	-	-	CASSLALTGADTQYF	TGTGCCAGCAGCTTAGCCCTTACAGGTGCAGATACGCAGTATTTT
TRBV9	TRBJ2-5	-	-	CASSVELDSETQYF	TGTGCCAGCAGCGTAGAACTAGACTCCGAGACCCAGTACTTC
TRBV2	TRBJ1-1	-	-	CASSELREAEAFF	TGTGCCAGCAGTGAATTGCGGGAGGCTGAAGCTTTCTTT
TRBV27	TRBJ2-1	-	-	CASQTWGSEDDEQFF	TGTGCCAGTCAGACGTGGGGCAGCGAGGACGATGAGCAGTTCTTC
TRBV5-5	TRBJ2-7	TRBD1	-	CASSLVPGQIFYEQYF	TGTGCCAGCAGCTTGGTCCCGGGACAGATTTTTTACGAGCAGTACTTC
TRBV24-1	TRBJ2-1	TRBD1	-	CATSDNGQGGPYNEQFF	TGTGCCACCAGTGATAACGGACAGGGAGGTCCCTACAATGAGCAGTTCTTC